This T cell receptor beta chain was documented in a study of blood T cell repertoires in COVID-19. Germline V gives CDR1 SGHTA, CDR2 FQGNSA. CDR3 length: 16 amino acids. V trimming: 3 bases; J trimming: 4 bases; junction bases outside the gene matches: 10. Clones were sequenced by immunoSEQ multiplex PCR, and TCRdb holds only the in-frame ones, with some missing. The profile shows about 15,000 clones, approximately 83% of them singletons. The sequencing sample was made of peripheral blood. The V call is TRBV7-2, the J call TRBJ2-7, with 9 bases that match TRBD2. The sequence derives from a man aged 70 or older in a cohort sampled during active COVID-19. The CDR3, as DNA: TGTGCCAGCAGCTTTCTTGATAGCGGGAGCTTTTACGAGCAGTACTTC. This translates into CASSFLDSGSFYEQYF.